This T cell receptor (beta chain) was found in a study of T cell repertoires in aging, cancer and after chemotherapy. In its sample, this clonotype was seen a few times. TCR beta rearrangements were amplified from peripheral blood genomic DNA. The V gene's germline CDR1 is MNHEY and CDR2 SVGAGI. The CDR3 has 14 amino acids. Losses at the gene ends were 10 bases for V and 4 bases for J; bases not matched to a gene: 12. Rearranged V-D-J TRB sequences were amplified with a mixed TRB-A/B primer pool. TCRdb re-called the multiplex PCR reads through MiXCR, storing one row per CDR3 protein. The data show about 3,100 distinct CDR3 sequences, roughly 34% seen once.

The clonotype was recovered from a human donor in good health. V usage is TRBV6-5 and J usage is TRBJ1-2; 7 bases map to TRBD1. The sample was blood. This chain's CDR3 is CATSDSGGGYGYTF. The CDR3 DNA follows: TGTGCCACCTCAGATTCAGGGGGGGGCTATGGCTACACCTTC.